This is a list of T cell receptor beta chains from one sample in a study of cytomegalovirus exposure and HLA in healthy donors. The table came from immunoSEQ multiplex PCR; TCRdb's copy has only in-frame clones and leaves some out. Here the sample table reports about 170,000 clones. The sample consisted of PBMCs. The receptors were sampled from a woman younger than 30 in good health and CMV-seropositive. Each CDR3 is given with its conserved first and last residue. A D gene is named only where the DNA matches it firmly.

j_gene | v_gene | d_gene | CDR3aa | CDR3nt
TRBJ2-7 | TRBV5-4 | NA | CASSGGTGTPGEQYF | TGTGCCAGCAGCGGGGGGACCGGGACCCCGGGCGAGCAGTACTTC
TRBJ1-3 | TRBV7-9 | NA | CASSWEGISGNTIYF | TGTGCCAGCAGCTGGGAGGGGATCTCTGGAAACACCATATATTTT
TRBJ1-2 | TRBV5-1 | NA | CASSLVGDISPNYGYTF | TGCGCCAGCAGCTTGGTAGGGGACATCTCACCCAACTATGGCTACACCTTC
TRBJ2-7 | TRBV5-6 | NA | CASSSYLSYYEQYF | TGTGCCAGCAGCTCCTACCTAAGCTACTACGAGCAGTACTTC
TRBJ2-7 | TRBV19 | TRBD1 | CASSSGTGAYEQYF | TGTGCCAGTAGTTCCGGGACAGGGGCATACGAGCAGTACTTC
TRBJ2-3 | TRBV13 | NA | CASSPWSLRDTQYF | TGTGCCAGCAGCCCCTGGTCTCTACGGGATACGCAGTATTTT
TRBJ1-4 | TRBV4-3 | NA | CASSQEGGFGEKLFF | TGCGCCAGCAGCCAAGAGGGGGGGTTTGGGGAAAAACTGTTTTTT
TRBJ2-1 | TRBV2 | NA | CASIPQDSRWYYNEQFF | TGTGCCAGCATTCCCCAGGACAGTCGGTGGTACTACAATGAGCAGTTCTTC
TRBJ2-5 | TRBV6-5 | TRBD1 | CASQSRDRGMETQYF | TGTGCCAGTCAAAGCCGGGACAGGGGGATGGAGACCCAGTACTTC
TRBJ2-5 | TRBV7-2 | TRBD1 | CASSYRGETQYF | TGTGCCAGCTCCTACAGGGGGGAGACCCAGTACTTC
TRBJ2-7 | TRBV6-1 | TRBD1 | CASSEGTGDSSYEQYF | TGTGCCAGCAGTGAAGGGACAGGGGATAGCTCCTACGAGCAGTACTTC
TRBJ1-2 | TRBV11-3 | NA | CASSLYGGDGYTF | TGTGCCAGCAGCTTGTACGGGGGTGATGGCTACACCTTC
TRBJ2-3 | TRBV10-3 | NA | CAISEAGATDTQYF | TGTGCCATCAGTGAGGCGGGGGCCACAGATACGCAGTATTTT
TRBJ1-2 | TRBV2 | NA | CASRPPRGEGDYGYTF | TGTGCCAGCAGACCACCAAGGGGTGAGGGGGACTATGGCTACACCTTC
TRBJ1-2 | TRBV6-5 | NA | CASSYSDSHAGYTF | TGTGCCAGCAGTTACTCGGACTCTCACGCGGGCTACACCTTC
TRBJ2-3 | TRBV29-1 | NA | CSVEFARDTQYF | TGCAGCGTTGAATTTGCGCGGGATACGCAGTATTTT
TRBJ2-5 | TRBV30 | NA | CAWAPGLEAETQYF | TGTGCCTGGGCCCCGGGACTGGAGGCAGAGACCCAGTACTTC
TRBJ2-7 | TRBV19 | NA | CASSISFSGTWEQYF | TGTGCCAGTAGTATATCTTTTAGCGGAACCTGGGAGCAGTACTTC
TRBJ2-1 | TRBV9 | NA | CASGGAYNEQFF | TGTGCCAGCGGGGGGGCATACAATGAGCAGTTCTTC
TRBJ1-4 | TRBV19 | TRBD1 | CASSGPTGTNEKLFF | TGTGCCAGTAGTGGACCGACAGGGACTAATGAAAAACTGTTTTTT
TRBJ2-7 | TRBV6-5 | NA | CASSYSRLGSSYEQYF | TGTGCCAGCAGTTACTCCCGACTAGGGAGCTCCTACGAGCAGTACTTC
TRBJ2-3 | TRBV4-3 | TRBD1 | CASSLEGARTDTQYF | TGCGCCAGCAGCCTCGAGGGGGCTAGGACGGATACGCAGTATTTT
TRBJ1-3 | TRBV6-5 | NA | CASSGGRTGNTIYF | TGTGCCAGCAGTGGGGGCAGGACTGGAAACACCATATATTTT
TRBJ2-7 | TRBV2 | TRBD2 | CASGGVGVGVHEQYF | TGTGCCAGCGGGGGGGTGGGGGTAGGTGTACACGAGCAGTACTTC
TRBJ1-5 | TRBV7-8 | NA | CASSPRGNQPQHF | TGTGCCAGCAGCCCTAGGGGGAATCAGCCCCAGCATTTT
TRBJ2-7 | TRBV7-8 | NA | CASSLAAGALSSYEQYF | TGTGCCAGCAGCTTAGCGGCAGGGGCCCTGAGCTCCTACGAGCAGTACTTC
TRBJ2-1 | TRBV11-2 | NA | CASSVTGVSYNEQFF | TGTGCCAGCAGCGTGACCGGGGTCTCCTACAATGAGCAGTTCTTC
TRBJ1-2 | TRBV7-9 | TRBD1 | CASSNQDRSSLYGYTF | TGTGCCAGCAGCAATCAGGACAGGTCGTCTCTCTATGGCTACACCTTC
TRBJ2-3 | TRBV10-3 | TRBD2 | CAISPRGETDTQYF | TGTGCCATCAGTCCCCGGGGGGAAACAGATACGCAGTATTTT
TRBJ1-1 | TRBV2 | NA | CASSAQLETEAFF | TGTGCCAGCAGTGCACAGCTCGAGACTGAAGCTTTCTTT
TRBJ2-7 | TRBV7-3 | NA | CASSLGRDYEQYF | TGTGCCAGCAGCTTGGGCAGGGACTACGAGCAGTACTTC
TRBJ2-2 | TRBV5-5 | NA | CASSLARANTGELFF | TGTGCCAGCAGCTTGGCCAGGGCCAACACCGGGGAGCTGTTTTTT
TRBJ2-5 | TRBV5-4 | TRBD1 | CASSSRDRVIQTQYF | TGTGCCAGCAGCTCAAGGGACAGGGTCATCCAGACCCAGTACTTC
TRBJ1-3 | TRBV6-5 | NA | CASSSYGNTIYF | TGTGCCAGCAGCTCTTATGGAAACACCATATATTTT
TRBJ2-2 | TRBV5-6 | TRBD2 | CASSLGVSSGDGELFF | TGTGCCAGCAGCCTCGGCGTCTCTAGCGGTGACGGGGAGCTGTTTTTT
TRBJ2-7 | TRBV9 | TRBD1 | CASSPTTDRETYEQYF | TGTGCCAGCAGCCCCACGACAGACAGGGAAACCTACGAGCAGTACTTC
TRBJ1-2 | TRBV30 | TRBD1 | CASGQGGGYTF | TGTGCCTCGGGACAGGGGGGCGGCTACACCTTC
TRBJ2-1 | TRBV15 | NA | CAASREGRVNNEQFF | TGTGCCGCCAGCAGAGAGGGCAGGGTAAACAATGAGCAGTTCTTC
TRBJ2-5 | TRBV2 | TRBD2 | CASSLGLVPGETQYF | TGTGCCAGCAGTCTCGGACTAGTTCCAGGGGAGACCCAGTACTTC
TRBJ2-3 | TRBV9 | NA | CASSVLASGADTQYF | TGTGCCAGCAGCGTATTGGCCTCAGGGGCAGATACGCAGTATTTT
TRBJ1-2 | TRBV15 | NA | CATARGHNYGYTF | TGTGCCACCGCCCGGGGACACAACTATGGCTACACCTTC
TRBJ1-1 | TRBV5-6 | NA | CASSLGIYNRRETEAFF | TGTGCCAGCAGCTTGGGAATATACAACAGGAGGGAAACTGAAGCTTTCTTT
TRBJ2-7 | TRBV19 | TRBD1 | CASRGQGYEQYF | TGTGCCAGTAGAGGACAGGGCTACGAGCAGTACTTC
TRBJ2-1 | TRBV4-1 | TRBD2 | CASSRNLGTSNEQFF | TGCGCCAGCAGCCGAAACCTCGGGACTAGCAATGAGCAGTTCTTC
TRBJ2-1 | TRBV5-5 | NA | CASSVQGGTYNEQFF | TGTGCCAGCAGCGTCCAGGGGGGAACCTACAATGAGCAGTTCTTC
TRBJ1-2 | TRBV7-2 | NA | CASSFGQFYGYTF | TGTGCCAGCAGCTTTGGACAGTTCTATGGCTACACCTTC
TRBJ2-5 | TRBV9 | NA | CASSGSQLQETQYF | TGTGCCAGCAGCGGGAGCCAGCTCCAAGAGACCCAGTACTTC
TRBJ2-7 | TRBV9 | TRBD1 | CASSPQDRAYEQYF | TGTGCCAGCAGCCCCCAGGACAGGGCCTACGAGCAGTACTTC